This T cell receptor beta chain is drawn from a study of regulatory and conventional T cells in RAG deficiency. Regulatory T cells were sorted from blood as CD4+ CD25-high CD127-low cells. The study's findings and limits: Treg unique TCR beta sequences were around 100-fold fewer in Omenn syndrome and CID/AS patients than controls. Shannon entropy was markedly lower and Simpson indices higher in RAG-deficient patients than control T-cell subsets. In Omenn syndrome, Treg and Tconv repertoires overlapped >75%.

Turning to this clone: Its antigen remains unidentified.

Method: immunoSEQ multiplex PCR; TCRdb's copy keeps in-frame clones and lacks some. The table records roughly 30,000 clones, around nine tenths of them present only once. CDR1 and CDR2 (germline): SGHVS, FQNEAQ. The CDR3 loop spans 14 amino acids. The V segment lost 3 bases and the J segment 8 bases; nucleotides outside the gene matches: 6. Separately, the same data were catalogued under a study of regulatory T cells. According to that study: Primers: 52 TRBV forward and 13 TRBJ reverse.

Material for sequencing was Tregs sorted from blood. The TCR originated in a human donor in good health. V is TRBV7-8 and J is TRBJ1-2; TRBD1 matches 10 bases. The CDR3 region has the DNA TGTGCCAGCAGCTTCTCGACAGGGGGCGCCGGCTACACCTTC. Translating it yields CASSFSTGGAGYTF.